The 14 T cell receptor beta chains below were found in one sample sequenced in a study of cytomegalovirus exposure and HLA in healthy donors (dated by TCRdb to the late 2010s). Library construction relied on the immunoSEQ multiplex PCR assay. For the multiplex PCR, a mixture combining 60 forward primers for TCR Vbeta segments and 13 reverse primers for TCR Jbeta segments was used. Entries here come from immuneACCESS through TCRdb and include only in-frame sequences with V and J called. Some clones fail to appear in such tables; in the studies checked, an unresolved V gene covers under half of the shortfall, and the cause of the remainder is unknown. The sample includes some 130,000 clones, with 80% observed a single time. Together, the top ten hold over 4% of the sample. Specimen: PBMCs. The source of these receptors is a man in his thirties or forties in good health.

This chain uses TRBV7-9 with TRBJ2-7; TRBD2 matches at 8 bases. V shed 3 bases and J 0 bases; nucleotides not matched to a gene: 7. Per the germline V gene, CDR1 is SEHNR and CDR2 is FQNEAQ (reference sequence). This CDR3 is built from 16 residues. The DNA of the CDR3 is TGTGCCAGCAGCTTCTTGGGCGGGAGGTTCTCCTACGAGCAGTACTTC. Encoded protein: CASSFLGGRFSYEQYF.

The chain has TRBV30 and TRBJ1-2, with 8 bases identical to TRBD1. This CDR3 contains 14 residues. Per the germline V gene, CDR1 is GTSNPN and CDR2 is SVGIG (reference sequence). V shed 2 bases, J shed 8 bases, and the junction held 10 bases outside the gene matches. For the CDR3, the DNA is TGTGCCTGGAGTACCGTAGGACAGGGAAACGGCTACACCTTC. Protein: CAWSTVGQGNGYTF.

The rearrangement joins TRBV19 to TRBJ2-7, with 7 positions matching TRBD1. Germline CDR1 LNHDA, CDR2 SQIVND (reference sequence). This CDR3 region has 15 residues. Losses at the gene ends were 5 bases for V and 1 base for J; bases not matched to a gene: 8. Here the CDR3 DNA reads TGTGCCAGTAGTTACTCGGACAGGTCGTCCTACGAGCAGTACTTC. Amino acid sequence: CASSYSDRSSYEQYF.

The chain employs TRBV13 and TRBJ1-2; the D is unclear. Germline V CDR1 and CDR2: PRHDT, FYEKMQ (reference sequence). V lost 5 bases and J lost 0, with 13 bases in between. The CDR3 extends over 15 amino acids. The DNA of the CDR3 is TGTGCCAGCAGCCTCCTTGGTAGAACTAACTATGGCTACACCTTC. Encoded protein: CASSLLGRTNYGYTF.

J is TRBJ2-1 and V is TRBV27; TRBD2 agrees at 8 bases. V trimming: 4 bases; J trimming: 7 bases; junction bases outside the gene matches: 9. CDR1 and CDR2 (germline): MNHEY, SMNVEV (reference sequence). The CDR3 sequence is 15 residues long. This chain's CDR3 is CASSSPSGQGNEQFF. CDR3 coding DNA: TGTGCCAGCAGTTCTCCTAGCGGGCAAGGGAATGAGCAGTTCTTC.

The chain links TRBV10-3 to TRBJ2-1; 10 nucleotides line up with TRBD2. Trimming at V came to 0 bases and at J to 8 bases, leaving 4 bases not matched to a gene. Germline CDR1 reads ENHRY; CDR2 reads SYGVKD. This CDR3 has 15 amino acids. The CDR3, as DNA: TGTGCCATCAGTGAGTCGGCTAGCGGGAGTTATGAGCAGTTCTTC. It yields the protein CAISESASGSYEQFF.

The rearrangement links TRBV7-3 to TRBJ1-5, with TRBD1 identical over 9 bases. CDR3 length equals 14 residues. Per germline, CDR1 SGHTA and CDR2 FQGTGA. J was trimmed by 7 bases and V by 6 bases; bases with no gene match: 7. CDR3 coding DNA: TGTGCCAGCAGGTCTACAGGGGGCGGACAGCCCCAGCATTTT. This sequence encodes CASRSTGGGQPQHF.

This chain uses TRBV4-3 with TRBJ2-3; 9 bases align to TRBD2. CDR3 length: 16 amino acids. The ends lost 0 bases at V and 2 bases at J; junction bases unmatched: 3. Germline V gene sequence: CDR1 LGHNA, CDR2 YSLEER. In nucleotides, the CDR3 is TGCGCCAGCAGCCAAGACCCGGGACTAGCCACAGATACGCAGTATTTT. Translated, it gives CASSQDPGLATDTQYF.

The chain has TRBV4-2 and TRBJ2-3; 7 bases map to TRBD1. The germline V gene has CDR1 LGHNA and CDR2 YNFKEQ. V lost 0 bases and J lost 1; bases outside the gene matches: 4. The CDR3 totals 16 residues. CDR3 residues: CASSQDEGAGTDTQYF. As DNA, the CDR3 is TGTGCCAGCAGCCAAGATGAGGGGGCTGGCACAGATACGCAGTATTTT.

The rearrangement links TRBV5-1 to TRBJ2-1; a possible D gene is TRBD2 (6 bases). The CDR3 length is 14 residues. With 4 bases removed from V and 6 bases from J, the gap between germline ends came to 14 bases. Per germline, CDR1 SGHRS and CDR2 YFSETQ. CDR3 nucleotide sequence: TGCGCCAGCAGCCCGGGACTGGGTGGCAATGAGCAGTTCTTC. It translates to CASSPGLGGNEQFF.

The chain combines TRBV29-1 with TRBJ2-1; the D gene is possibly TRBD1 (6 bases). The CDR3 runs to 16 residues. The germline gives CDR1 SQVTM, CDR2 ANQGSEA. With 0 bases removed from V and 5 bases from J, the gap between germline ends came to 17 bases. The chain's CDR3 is CSVEDPGQGKDNEQFF. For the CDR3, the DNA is TGCAGCGTTGAAGATCCGGGACAAGGGAAAGACAATGAGCAGTTCTTC.

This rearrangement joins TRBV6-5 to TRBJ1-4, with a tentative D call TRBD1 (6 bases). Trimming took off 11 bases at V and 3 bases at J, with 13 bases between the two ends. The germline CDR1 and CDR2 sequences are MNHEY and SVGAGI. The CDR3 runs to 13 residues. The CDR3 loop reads CAVRGSSNEKLFF. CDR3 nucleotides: TGTGCCGTAAGGGGGTCGTCTAATGAAAAACTGTTTTTT.

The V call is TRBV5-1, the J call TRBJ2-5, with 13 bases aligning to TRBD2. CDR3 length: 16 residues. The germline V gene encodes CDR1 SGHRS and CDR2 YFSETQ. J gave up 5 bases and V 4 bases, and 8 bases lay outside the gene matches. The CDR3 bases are TGCGCCAGCAGCCCAGGGACTAGCGGGATTTGGGAGACCCAGTACTTC. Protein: CASSPGTSGIWETQYF.

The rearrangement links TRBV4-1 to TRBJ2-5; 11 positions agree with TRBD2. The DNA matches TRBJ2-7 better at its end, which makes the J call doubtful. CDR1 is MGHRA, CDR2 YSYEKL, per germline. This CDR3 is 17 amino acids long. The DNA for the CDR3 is TGCGCCAGCAGCCAAGATCCTCTAGCGGGAGGATCCTACGAGCAGTACTTC. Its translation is CASSQDPLAGGSYEQYF.